The 15 T cell receptor beta chains in this list originate from one sample, sequenced in a study of technical replicates of blood from a handful of donors (dated by TCRdb to 2017 to 2019). Libraries were built with the immunoSEQ multiplex PCR assay. The table comes from immuneACCESS by way of TCRdb, which keeps in-frame sequences with V and J called. Part of the clones is missing from these tables; in studies checked, under half for an unresolved V gene and the rest for unknown reasons. This sample comprises tens of thousands of clones, 92% of them detected only once. About 0.35% of the sample is taken by the ten largest. The sample consisted of T cells isolated from PBMCs. The source of these receptors is a human donor in good health.

This sequence joins TRBV7-9 and TRBJ2-5, with 7 positions matching TRBD1. The J segment lost 3 bases and the V segment lost 7 bases, leaving 14 bases of the junction unmatched. The CDR3 totals 16 residues. Germline V lookup: CDR1 SEHNR, CDR2 FQNEAQ (reference sequence). The CDR3: CASTRGPRDREETQYF. In nucleotides, the CDR3 is TGTGCCAGCACTAGGGGCCCCCGGGACAGAGAAGAGACCCAGTACTTC.

Points on this clone: The junction differs from germline at one of its ends, possibly a read error. The chain carries TRBV29-1 and TRBJ1-2, with D possibly being TRBD1 (6 bases). The CDR3 contains 12 residues. Germline lookup yields CDR1 SQVTM and CDR2 ANQGSEA. The CDR3 DNA follows: TGCAGCGTTAAAGACAGGATCTATGGCTACACCTTC. This gives the protein CSVKDRIYGYTF. The full variable domain, its missing parts supplied by reference TRBV29-1 and TRBJ1-2, is SAVISQKPSRDICQRGTSLTIQCQVDSQVTMMFWYRQQPGQSLTLIATANQGSEATYESGFVIDKFPISRPNLTFSTLTVSNMSPEDSSIYLCSVKDRIYGYTFGSGTRLTVV.

The rearrangement uses TRBV30 and TRBJ1-2, with D unclear. CDR3 length: 13 amino acids. Per germline, CDR1 GTSNPN and CDR2 SVGIG (reference sequence). The V end lost 0 bases, the J end lost 7 bases, and 12 bases lay between the germline ends. The CDR3 reads CAWSVMGSGGYTF. The CDR3 DNA reads TGTGCCTGGAGTGTAATGGGAAGCGGTGGCTACACCTTC.

The chain carries TRBV27 and TRBJ1-1; 9 bases map to TRBD1. The V and J ends lost 4 bases and 3 bases, in that order; junction bases with no gene match: 6. This CDR3 has 15 residues. Germline lookup yields CDR1 MNHEY and CDR2 SMNVEV (reference sequence). CDR3 nucleotides: TGTGCCAGCAGTTGGGGGACAGGGTGGTACACTGAAGCTTTCTTT. It yields the protein CASSWGTGWYTEAFF.

This chain joins TRBV5-1 and TRBJ1-4, with 7 nucleotides matching TRBD1. Germline trimming cut 4 bases from V and 6 bases from J; bases unmatched to any gene: 9. CDR1 and CDR2 (germline): SGHRS, YFSETQ. The CDR3 extends over 15 amino acids. The CDR3 DNA reads as TGCGCCAGCAGCCTAAAACCAGGGGGGTATGAAAAACTGTTTTTT. Translated: CASSLKPGGYEKLFF. Full variable domain (outside the CDR3, taken from reference TRBV5-1 and TRBJ1-4): KAGVTQTPRYLIKTRGQQVTLSCSPISGHRSVSWYQQTPGQGLQFLFEYFSETQRNKGNFPGRFSGRQFSNSRSEMNVSTLELGDSALYLCASSLKPGGYEKLFFGSGTQLSVL.

The rearrangement joins TRBV27 to TRBJ2-3, with a weak D call TRBD2 (5 bases). This CDR3 spans 14 amino acids. V was cut by 8 bases and J by 0 bases, with 12 bases left in between. Germline CDR1 and CDR2: MNHEY and SMNVEV (reference sequence). The CDR3 reads CASGAEYSTDTQYF. DNA of the CDR3: TGTGCCAGCGGAGCGGAATATAGCACAGATACGCAGTATTTT.

The V gene is TRBV10-3, the J gene TRBJ1-2; the match to TRBD1 covers 8 bases. V was pared by 0 bases and J by 3 bases, with 9 bases of the junction left unmatched. Germline CDR1 is ENHRY and CDR2 is SYGVKD. This CDR3 is built from 17 residues. CDR3 DNA: TGTGCCATCAGTGAGTCGGGTCCAGGACAGGGTGACTATGGCTACACCTTC. Translation: CAISESGPGQGDYGYTF.

The V call is TRBV5-1, the J call TRBJ1-1; possible D gene TRBD1, 6 bases. The V end lost 4 bases, the J end lost 5 bases, and 9 bases lay between the germline ends. Germline V gene data show CDR1 as SGHRS and CDR2 as YFSETQ. The CDR3 length is 12 residues. CDR3 loop: CASSRGTTEAFF. The DNA for the CDR3 is TGCGCCAGCAGCCGTGGGACAACTGAAGCTTTCTTT.

The chain recombines TRBV4-3 with TRBJ2-7, with TRBD2 matching 8 bases. This CDR3 spans 15 amino acids. Germline V gives CDR1 LGHNA, CDR2 YSLEER. Losses at the gene ends were 1 base for V and 4 bases for J; bases not matched to a gene: 6. The CDR3 is CASSQGRGAGYEQYF. The CDR3 DNA sequence: TGCGCCAGCAGCCAAGGGCGGGGGGCTGGTTACGAGCAGTACTTC.

This sequence joins TRBV28 and TRBJ2-3; 7 bases are a match to TRBD1. V trimming: 5 bases; J trimming: 2 bases; junction bases outside the gene matches: 7. There are 15 residues in the CDR3. Germline lookup yields CDR1 MDHEN and CDR2 SYDVKM. The CDR3 region is CASSRTQGITDTQYF. As DNA, the CDR3 is TGTGCCAGCAGTCGAACACAGGGGATCACAGATACGCAGTATTTT. The variable domain in full, completed from reference TRBV28 and TRBJ2-3, reads DVKVTQSSRYLVKRTGEKVFLECVQDMDHENMFWYRQDPGLGLRLIYFSYDVKMKEKGDIPEGYSVSREKKERFSLILESASTNQTSMYLCASSRTQGITDTQYFGPGTRLTVL.

The chain recombines TRBV13 with TRBJ2-5; 7 bases are a match to TRBD1. The J segment lost 1 base and the V segment lost 5 bases, leaving 4 bases of the junction unmatched. Germline V gene sequence: CDR1 PRHDT, CDR2 FYEKMQ (reference sequence). The CDR3 runs to 14 residues. The CDR3, as DNA: TGTGCCAGCAGCCCCGAGGGGGCCCAAGAGACCCAGTACTTC. It translates to CASSPEGAQETQYF.

This chain joins TRBV6-5 and TRBJ2-7, with D uncertain. Trimming took 2 bases from V and 0 from J, leaving 8 bases between them. Germline loops: CDR1 MNHEY, CDR2 SVGAGI. The CDR3 consists of 14 residues. The CDR3 nucleotides are TGTGCCAGCAGTTACCTCCGAGACTCCTACGAGCAGTACTTC. It encodes CASSYLRDSYEQYF.

The chain links TRBV9 to TRBJ2-2, with D tentatively TRBD1 (6 bases). The length of the CDR3 is 15 residues. Trimming removed 3 bases from V and 1 base from J, with 10 bases in between. Germline-derived CDR1 and CDR2 are SGDLS and YYNGEE. CDR3 DNA: TGTGCCAGCAGCGCAACGGGACAGAACACCGGGGAGCTGTTTTTT. This encodes CASSATGQNTGELFF.

This clone was picked up a small number of times. The chain is built from TRBV6-4 and TRBJ2-6; 11 bases map to TRBD2. Germline CDR1 reads MRHNA; CDR2 reads SNTAGT. V was clipped by 3 bases and J by 3 bases; unmatched bases: 1. CDR3 length: 16 residues. The CDR3 reads CASSETSGSGANVLTF. The CDR3 coding sequence is TGTGCCAGCAGTGAAACTAGCGGGAGTGGGGCCAACGTCCTGACTTTC.

This rearrangement joins TRBV11-2 to TRBJ2-7; possible D gene TRBD2, 6 bases. The CDR3 is made up of 14 amino acids. Trimming removed 2 bases from V and 3 bases from J, with 11 bases in between. Germline CDR1 is SGHAT and CDR2 is FQNNGV. In DNA form, the CDR3 reads TGTGCCAGCAGCTTACCGGGAGCCAGCTACGAGCAGTACTTC. Protein product: CASSLPGASYEQYF.